This TCR beta chain was identified in a study of blood T cell repertoires in COVID-19 (dated by TCRdb to 2020 to 2021). About the study as a whole: Collaborator samples came from the United States, Italy and Spain and covered acute and convalescent phases of COVID-19. The samples were drawn from the first 160 participants of the ongoing ImmuneRACE study and from some 1,300 subjects provided by 6 global collaborators. The material from the prospective study consisted of cDNA or gDNA derived from T cells, B-cell-depleted T cells, or PBMCs. The repertoires were released in a freely available public database intended as a resource for research on the immune response to SARS-CoV-2. The sample metadata nearly always contained a de-identified subject ID, COVID-19 status, age in years and sex. Deeply sampled blood TCRbeta repertoires from subjects exposed to, actively infected with, or recovered from COVID-19 were included in the dataset. HLA class I and class II types, where available, came from metadata supplied by the sample provider rather than from assay-based typing.

TCRbeta CDR3 regions were amplified from genomic DNA using the immunoSEQ Assay, a bias-controlled multiplex PCR. Processing in the source paper ran as follows. The number of nucleated cells in each sample was estimated from the amplification of reference gene primers within the assay. To quantify the absolute abundance of each unique TCRbeta CDR3 rearrangement, sequence reads were collapsed and filtered. For each sample, productive Simpson clonality was calculated by taking the square root of Simpson's diversity index across productive rearrangements. Sourced from immuneACCESS, this table was stored by TCRdb with only in-frame sequences that have V and J called. A share of the clones is absent; for the studies checked, an unresolved V gene accounts for under half, and the remainder has no known explanation. That table is the source of V, J and clone size, and D and trimming were worked out from the DNA. The sample profile shows 390,000 or so clones; 89% of them were found once. Around 3% of the sample is held by the ten biggest clonotypes.

Findings and caveats that apply to the study as a whole: The quantity of clinical and demographic metadata differed by source and by participant and was supplied without curation.

CDR1 SNHLY and CDR2 FYNNEI are derived from the germline V gene. From the cysteine up to the phenylalanine, the CDR3 has a length of 14 residues. Solely the CDR3 DNA is kept, with 42 bases framed from the first base. At the junction V is shortened by 7 bases and J by 3 bases; bases outside the gene matches: 5. At one collaborating source in Seattle, patients were enrolled during active infection and were followed longitudinally through the course of disease. Whole blood was collected in K2EDTA tubes by collaborating institutions according to the institutions' own protocols. For TCRbeta analysis, collaborators shipped samples as frozen whole blood, isolated PBMCs, or DNA extracted from either of those sample types. In regard to this clone: Its antigen remains undetermined. It has no much larger one-base neighbor in the sample; base qualities were not kept.

The chain is assembled from TRBV2 and TRBJ1-4, with TRBD1 matching 7 junction bases. This clonotype originated in a woman aged 25 to 39 with COVID-19, enrolled during active disease. Material: peripheral blood. Here the CDR3 is given as CASIQGGPNEKLFF. Read as DNA, the sequence is TGTGCCAGCATTCAGGGGGGACCTAATGAAAAACTGTTTTTT.